This T cell receptor (beta chain) was captured by sequencing in a study of shared T cell receptors in the human thymus. Only in-frame clones appear in the TCRdb table, and some are missing; sequencing was by immunoSEQ multiplex PCR. Among about 380,000 clones, approximately 95% were seen once, and the ten largest hold 0.02%. The CDR3 runs to 18 residues. Germline values: CDR1 SGHAT, CDR2 FQNNGV. With V trimmed by 1 base and J by 1 base, 12 bases remained unmatched. The material sequenced was thymocytes. The V call is TRBV11-2, the J call TRBJ2-5; TRBD2 matches at 7 bases. This clonotype was sampled from a human donor. The CDR3 protein is CASSLAPRGETPQETQYF. The DNA of the CDR3 is TGTGCCAGCAGCTTAGCCCCCCGGGGGGAGACCCCCCAAGAGACCCAGTACTTC.